The clone carrying this T cell receptor beta chain was seen repeatedly, ten times or more. The antigen is undetermined. A single base is all that separates this from a far larger clone, so a read error is likely. These data originate in a study of prognosis after radiotherapy for stage I lung cancer. Overall study context: Median age was 74.5 years (53 to 84) among over 10 men and about six women.

J was trimmed by 10 bases and V by 7 bases; bases with no gene match: 6. The CDR3 is 12 residues long. Germline V gene data show CDR1 as SGHAT and CDR2 as FQNNGV. Study findings and constraints: It is unknown whether the expanded TCR clones recognize the tumor.

It was by two-round multiplex PCR that TCR beta CDR3 was amplified from genomic DNA. Used in first-round PCR were primers specific to each TRBV and TRBJ gene. TCRdb ran MiXCR on the multiplex PCR reads and lists one entry per CDR3 protein. Here the sample spans roughly 13,000 distinct CDR3 sequences, roughly 50% being singletons. This clonotype was sampled from a donor over 45 with non-small cell lung cancer. This sample comprised PBMCs, obtained before or after stereotactic body radiation therapy (not recorded which). The J gene is TRBJ2-1, the V gene TRBV11-2; TRBD2 matches 8 bases. The CDR3 DNA follows: TGTGCCAGCACCATAACGGGGGGGGAGCAGTTCTTC. Translating it yields CASTITGGEQFF.